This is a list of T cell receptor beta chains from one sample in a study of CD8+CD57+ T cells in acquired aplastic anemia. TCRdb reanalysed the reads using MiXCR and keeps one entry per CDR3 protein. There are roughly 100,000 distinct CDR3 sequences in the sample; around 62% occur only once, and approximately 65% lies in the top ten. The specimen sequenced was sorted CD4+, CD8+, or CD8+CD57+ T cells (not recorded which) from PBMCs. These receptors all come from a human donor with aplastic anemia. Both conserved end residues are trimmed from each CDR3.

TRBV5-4,ASSLDGSGLF
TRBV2,ASRKDVTGEPF
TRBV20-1,SARPPSGSQETQY
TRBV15,ATSYEGLAEQF
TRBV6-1,ASSEGAGNTDTQY
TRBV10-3,AIRGTVLDYT
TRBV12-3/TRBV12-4,ASSRDRSNTGELF
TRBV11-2,ASSSPGLAISYEQY
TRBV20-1,SARELDRMHEQY
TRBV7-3,ASSRENLYEQY
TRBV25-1,ASSASTGLRANEKLF
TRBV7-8,ASSSTGYNSPLH
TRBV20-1,SATTEEVVYEQY
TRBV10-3,AIQGMNTEAF
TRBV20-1,SASDDRQETQY
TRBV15,ATLTSGMADTQY
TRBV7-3,ASSPDITYEQY
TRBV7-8,ASSDYRKQAY
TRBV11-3,ASSLTPGDQETQY
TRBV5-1,ASSLSVQGDSPLH
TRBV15,ATSRDPGNTYEQY
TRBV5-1,ASSLGSSSRAFGYT
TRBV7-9,ASKGGQFDGYT
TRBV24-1,ATSGTGELF
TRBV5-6,ASSHRIRGGEETQY
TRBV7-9,ASSLMAGELF
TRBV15,ATSRDRGSGNTIY
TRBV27,ASSRTSRREQF
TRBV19,ASSITGAHNNEKLF
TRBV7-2,ASSHPGGSGYT
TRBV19,ASSIMAEETQY
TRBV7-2,ASSLDRSSEQY
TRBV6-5,ASNSAGSFYEQY
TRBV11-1,ASSLEGGYGTGELF
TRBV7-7,ASSLSIKETQY
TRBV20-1,SARVFGLAGTDYNEQF
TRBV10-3,AISEKLAETVEQF
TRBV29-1,SVDSGPSPTEAF
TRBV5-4,ASSPGGGRGNTIY
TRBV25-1,ASSPTRAGTTRTEAF